Detailed here is one TCR beta chain. Per germline, CDR1 MNHEY and CDR2 SMNVEV (reference sequence). The CDR3 contains 14 residues. V dropped 5 bases and J dropped 5; count of bases not matched to a gene: 4. The sample is drawn from a study of blood T cell repertoires in COVID-19. Study at large: PBMCs, B-cell-depleted T cells, or T cells provided the cDNA or gDNA that made up the material.

Original processing methods: Amplification from reference gene primers served as the basis for estimated nucleated cell counts. Produced via immunoSEQ multiplex PCR; TCRdb's table is partial and in-frame only. Clone size and V and J calls were adopted from that table, with D and trimming inferred from the DNA. The sample shows 200,000 to 250,000 clones, around 83% of them seen only once. While infection was still active, Seattle patients were enrolled and then followed longitudinally. The chain recombines TRBV27 with TRBJ2-7; 12 bases map to TRBD1. This clonotype was obtained from a woman in her 70s with COVID-19, enrolled during active disease. Material for sequencing was peripheral blood. The CDR3: CASSGTGGKNEQYF. CDR3 coding DNA: TGTGCCAGCAGTGGGACAGGGGGCAAGAACGAGCAGTACTTC.